A single sample is the source of the 23 T cell receptor beta chains below, sequenced in a study of Graves' ophthalmopathy and Graves' hyperthyroidism. TCR beta CDR3 amplification used RNA transcripts. Scientists carried out first-round RT-PCR using HTBI primers and then a second-round multiplex PCR. TCRdb passed the multiplex PCR reads through MiXCR, listing each CDR3 protein once. Of approximately 210,000 distinct CDR3 sequences detected, roughly 21% appear once; the ten largest clones hold 43%. Sample: peripheral blood. These TCRs come from a woman aged 45-65 years with Graves' ophthalmopathy.

This clonotype was seen at least ten times. The J gene is TRBJ1-6, the V gene TRBV20-1; 12 bases match TRBD1. V lost 3 bases to trimming and J lost 9 bases; unmatched junction nucleotides: 6. CDR1 is DFQATT, CDR2 SNEGSKA, per germline (reference sequence). The CDR3 is made up of 15 amino acids. The CDR3 spells CSASSPGQGASPLHF. Here the CDR3 DNA reads TGCAGTGCTAGTTCGCCGGGACAGGGGGCTTCACCCCTCCACTTT.

This clonotype was seen many times. The chain carries TRBV29-1 and TRBJ2-2; 9 positions agree with TRBD1. The CDR3 covers 14 residues. Germline CDR1 is SQVTM and CDR2 is ANQGSEA. The J segment lost 8 bases and the V segment lost 7 bases, leaving 11 bases of the junction unmatched. The CDR3 reads CSAAGQGISGELFF. CDR3 coding DNA: TGCAGCGCTGCAGGACAGGGGATATCGGGGGAGCTGTTTTTT.

The sample holds many counts of this clonotype. This chain connects TRBV7-2 to TRBJ2-7, with no clear D. The germline gives CDR1 SGHTA, CDR2 FQGNSA. The CDR3 has 13 amino acids. Trimming removed 5 bases at V and 1 base at J, with 9 bases between. As DNA, the CDR3 is TGTGCCAGCAGCCCGATGGGGTCCTACGAGCAGTACTTC. It codes for CASSPMGSYEQYF.

This clonotype was counted only a few times. V and J are TRBV30 and TRBJ1-2; weak D call: TRBD1 (5 bases). V shed 5 bases and J shed 8 bases, with 15 bases lying between them. The germline CDR1 and CDR2 sequences are GTSNPN and SVGIG (reference sequence). This CDR3 is 12 amino acids long. The CDR3 protein is CAWRGSGVGYTF. CDR3 nucleotide sequence: TGTGCCTGGCGGGGATCGGGGGTCGGCTACACCTTC.

This clonotype was seen ten or more times. The chain combines TRBV20-1 with TRBJ2-7; 13 nucleotides agree with TRBD2. The CDR3 spans 15 residues. V was clipped by 4 bases and J by 0 bases; unmatched bases: 3. Germline V gene sequence: CDR1 DFQATT, CDR2 SNEGSKA (reference sequence). The CDR3 loop reads CSATWTSGSSYEQYF. CDR3 DNA sequence: TGCAGTGCTACCTGGACTAGCGGGAGCTCCTACGAGCAGTACTTC.

This clonotype showed up many times. This chain links TRBV19 with TRBJ1-1; 12 bases agree with TRBD1. CDR1 LNHDA and CDR2 SQIVND come from the germline V gene (reference sequence). The ends lost 6 bases at V and 3 bases at J; junction bases unmatched: 8. The CDR3 is 16 amino acids. Here the CDR3 reads CASSLGQGALDTEAFF. CDR3 nucleotides: TGTGCCAGTAGCCTGGGACAGGGGGCGTTGGACACTGAAGCTTTCTTT.

The chain has TRBV3-1 and TRBJ2-5, with a tentative D call TRBD2 (6 bases). Germline values: CDR1 LGHDT, CDR2 YNNKEL (reference sequence). The length of the CDR3 is 15 residues. V was pared by 4 bases and J by 5 bases, with 17 bases between. The CDR3 DNA sequence: TGTGCCAGCAGCCTGTGTCGGGGGAAGAAGGAGACCCAGTACTTC. Its protein product is CASSLCRGKKETQYF.

V and J are TRBV20-1 and TRBJ1-1; no reliable D call. Trimming took 5 bases from V and 1 from J, leaving 20 bases between them. CDR3 size: 16 residues. The germline gives CDR1 DFQATT, CDR2 SNEGSKA (reference sequence). The CDR3 sequence: CSAAIQVNAGNTEAFF. DNA of the CDR3: TGCAGTGCTGCCATCCAAGTTAACGCCGGGAACACTGAAGCTTTCTTT.

This clonotype was seen repeatedly, ten times or more. The chain uses TRBV7-2 and TRBJ2-5; possibly TRBD1 for D (6 bases). The germline V gene encodes CDR1 SGHTA and CDR2 FQGNSA. The CDR3 has 16 residues. The germline V and J ends were trimmed by 4 bases and 0 bases, with 15 bases remaining between them. CDR3 sequence reads: CASSSATWGHQETQYF. The CDR3 DNA follows: TGTGCCAGCAGCTCGGCCACTTGGGGGCACCAAGAGACCCAGTACTTC.

The chain links TRBV28 to TRBJ1-2, with a weak D call TRBD1 (5 bases). Germline CDR1 MDHEN, CDR2 SYDVKM. V was trimmed by 7 bases and J by 4 bases, leaving 10 bases between them. CDR3 length: 12 residues. CDR3 sequence (DNA): TGTGCCAGCAATCCCCAGGGCTATGGCTACACCTTC. This sequence encodes CASNPQGYGYTF.

This clonotype occurred many times. The chain uses TRBV6-6 and TRBJ2-7; D remains unclear. Germline lookup yields CDR1 MNHNY and CDR2 SVGAGI (reference sequence). V was shortened by 6 bases and J by 0 bases, with 6 bases between the two germline ends. The CDR3 runs to 12 residues. The CDR3 is CASRHDSYEQYF. CDR3 DNA sequence: TGTGCCAGCAGACATGACTCCTACGAGCAGTACTTC.

Many counts were recorded for this clonotype. The chain is built from TRBV2 and TRBJ1-1; 7 bases map to TRBD1. The CDR3 is 15 amino acids. Germline V lookup: CDR1 SNHLY, CDR2 FYNNEI. With V trimmed by 4 bases and J by 5 bases, 10 bases remained unmatched. In DNA, the CDR3 is TGTGCCAGCAGTGCATTAGCAGGGGGTCTGACTGAAGCTTTCTTT. Its translation: CASSALAGGLTEAFF.

This clonotype has a handful of counts. The chain recombines TRBV18 with TRBJ1-1; D remains ambiguous. The V and J ends lost 3 bases and 1 base respectively, with 9 bases between them. CDR1 and CDR2 from the germline V gene are KGHSH and LQKENI. The CDR3 contains 14 residues. The CDR3 DNA reads TGTGCCAGCTCACCGCTTATGGGGAACACTGAAGCTTTCTTT. Amino acids: CASSPLMGNTEAFF.

This clonotype was picked up many times. CDR3 DNA: TGTGCCAGCAGTTTCCCAGACAGACCCACTGAAGCTTTCTTT. It translates to CASSFPDRPTEAFF. This chain uses TRBV28 with TRBJ1-1, with TRBD1 as a possible D gene (5 bases). Trimming took off 3 bases at V and 4 bases at J, with 12 bases between the two ends. The CDR3 has 14 amino acids. Germline CDR1 is MDHEN and CDR2 is SYDVKM.

This clonotype was recorded at least ten times. The chain couples TRBV2 to TRBJ2-5, with 7 bases that match TRBD1. CDR3 length: 16 amino acids. From germline, CDR1 is SNHLY and CDR2 FYNNEI. V lost 6 bases and J lost 0; bases outside the gene matches: 10. CDR3 in DNA: TGTGCCAGCAGACCCGGACAGGTGATGTACCAAGAGACCCAGTACTTC. Its translation is CASRPGQVMYQETQYF. Together with reference TRBV2 and TRBJ2-5, the CDR3 gives the full variable domain: EPEVTQTPSHQVTQMGQEVILRCVPISNHLYFYWYRQILGQKVEFLVSFYNNEISEKSEIFDDQFSVERPDGSNFTLKIRSTKLEDSAMYFCASRPGQVMYQETQYFGPGTRLLVL.

This clonotype was seen at least ten times. The germline gene is not matched at one end of the junction; a read error may be the cause. The chain recombines TRBV12-3 or TRBV12-4 with TRBJ2-5; 14 nucleotides match TRBD2. The CDR3 spans 15 residues. The CDR3 nucleotides are TGTGCCAACAGTAGGACTAGCGGGAGGAGGGAGACCCAGTACTTC. It translates to CANSRTSGRRETQYF.

This clonotype was detected ten times or more. The J gene is TRBJ2-5, the V gene TRBV10-3, with 9 positions matching TRBD2. The CDR3 runs 16 residues. V gave up 0 bases and J gave up 6 bases; unmatched junction bases: 8. The V gene's germline CDR1 is ENHRY and CDR2 SYGVKD. DNA of the CDR3: TGTGCCATCAGTGAGTCGATAGCGGGAGTCGGAAAGACCCAGTACTTC. It yields the protein CAISESIAGVGKTQYF.

There are many counts of this clonotype. The CDR3 here is CASSGGQVGTEAFF. DNA for the CDR3: TGTGCCAGCAGCGGGGGGCAGGTCGGCACTGAAGCTTTCTTT. The chain links TRBV6-1 to TRBJ1-1; D may be TRBD1 (6 bases). The ends were cut back, 6 bases at V and 4 bases at J, with 15 bases in the middle. This CDR3 is 14 amino acids long. The germline V gene encodes CDR1 MNHNS and CDR2 SASEGT.

In its sample, this clonotype was seen many times. V gene TRBV12-3 or TRBV12-4 combines with J gene TRBJ1-1; D remains unclear. The V and J ends lost 7 bases and 3 bases respectively, with 21 bases between them. The CDR3 length is 16 residues. CDR3 in amino acids: CASKPWSAHGDTEAFF. CDR3 nucleotide sequence: TGTGCCAGCAAACCATGGTCCGCCCATGGGGACACTGAAGCTTTCTTT.

The chain links TRBV5-1 to TRBJ1-5; TRBD1 matches 8 bases. CDR3 length: 15 amino acids. Unmatched junction bases numbered 8, after V lost 3 bases and J lost 6 bases. Germline V gives CDR1 SGHRS, CDR2 YFSETQ. The chain's CDR3 is CASSSGQVGGQPQHF. The CDR3 DNA sequence: TGCGCCAGCAGCTCGGGACAGGTCGGCGGTCAGCCCCAGCATTTT.

This clonotype was observed many times. The V call is TRBV15, the J call TRBJ2-5, with TRBD2 matching over 8 bases. Germline trimming cut 0 bases from V and 1 base from J; bases unmatched to any gene: 1. The CDR3 is made up of 15 amino acids. CDR1 is LNHNV and CDR2 is YYDKDF in the germline V gene (reference sequence). CDR3 loop: CATSRDREGQETQYF. The CDR3, as DNA: TGTGCCACCAGCAGAGATCGGGAGGGCCAAGAGACCCAGTACTTC.

This clonotype appeared many times. The CDR3 sequence: CASSSRTGGELFF. The CDR3 DNA is TGTGCCAGCAGTTCGCGGACAGGGGGGGAGCTGTTTTTT. This sequence joins TRBV12-3 or TRBV12-4 and TRBJ2-2; 8 nucleotides match TRBD1. V dropped 4 bases and J dropped 8; count of bases not matched to a gene: 3. This CDR3 region has 13 residues.

The sample holds many counts of this clonotype. This chain joins TRBV2 and TRBJ2-5; tentative D call: TRBD2 (5 bases). The CDR3 loop spans 14 amino acids. The germline V gene encodes CDR1 SNHLY and CDR2 FYNNEI. Trimming removed 8 bases from V and 4 bases from J, with 17 bases in between. The CDR3 coding sequence is TGTGCCAGCGGGTGGTCGGCTAGCCTAGAGACCCAGTACTTC. Translating gives CASGWSASLETQYF.